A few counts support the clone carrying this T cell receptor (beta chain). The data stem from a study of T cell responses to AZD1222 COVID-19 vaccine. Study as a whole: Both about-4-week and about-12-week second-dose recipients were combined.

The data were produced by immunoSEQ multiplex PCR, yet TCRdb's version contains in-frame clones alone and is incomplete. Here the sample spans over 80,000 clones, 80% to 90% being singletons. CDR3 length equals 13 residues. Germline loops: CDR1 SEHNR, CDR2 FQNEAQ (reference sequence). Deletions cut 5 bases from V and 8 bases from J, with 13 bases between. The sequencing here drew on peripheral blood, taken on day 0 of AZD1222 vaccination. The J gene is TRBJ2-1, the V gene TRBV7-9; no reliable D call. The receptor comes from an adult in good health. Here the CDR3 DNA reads TGTGCCAGCAGCACCGATTCGACCGATGAGCAGTTCTTC. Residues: CASSTDSTDEQFF.